The following is a T cell receptor (beta chain) sequence with its context. Its antigen is undetermined. Unique molecular identifiers were incorporated when the TCRbeta library was constructed. From the PCR reads, TCRdb called clonotypes with MiXCR, one entry per CDR3 protein. The sample holds about 580,000 distinct CDR3 sequences; more than 20% are singletons and the top ten take less than 15%. This record belongs to a study of T-cell reconstitution after alpha-beta-depleted transplantation in children. Study-wide points: Hyperexpanded clones declined; after one year, newly produced T cells mostly supplied diversity. It was surviving recipient T cells and thymic progenitors that gave some patients high TCRbeta diversity at day 60. Reported findings indicate that, about two months after transplant, alpha-beta T cells came from several hundred expanded clones, which were derived from non-depleted graft cells.

The material sequenced was PBMCs, mostly from graft donor cells, taken 360 days after TCRalphabeta/CD19-depleted stem cell transplant. This TCR came from a boy in the first two years of life who had a stem cell transplant for acute myeloid leukemia, so the T cells may come from the graft donor.

CDR3 sequence: CSARGGATDTQYF. The CDR3 coding sequence is TGCAGTGCTAGAGGGGGGGCCACAGATACGCAGTATTTT. The chain is built from TRBV20-1 and TRBJ2-3; either TRBD1 or TRBD2 may fit D (6 bases each). V lost 1 base, J lost 2 bases, and 7 bases lay in between. CDR1 and CDR2 from the germline V gene are DFQATT and SNEGSKA (reference sequence). The CDR3 sequence is 13 residues long.